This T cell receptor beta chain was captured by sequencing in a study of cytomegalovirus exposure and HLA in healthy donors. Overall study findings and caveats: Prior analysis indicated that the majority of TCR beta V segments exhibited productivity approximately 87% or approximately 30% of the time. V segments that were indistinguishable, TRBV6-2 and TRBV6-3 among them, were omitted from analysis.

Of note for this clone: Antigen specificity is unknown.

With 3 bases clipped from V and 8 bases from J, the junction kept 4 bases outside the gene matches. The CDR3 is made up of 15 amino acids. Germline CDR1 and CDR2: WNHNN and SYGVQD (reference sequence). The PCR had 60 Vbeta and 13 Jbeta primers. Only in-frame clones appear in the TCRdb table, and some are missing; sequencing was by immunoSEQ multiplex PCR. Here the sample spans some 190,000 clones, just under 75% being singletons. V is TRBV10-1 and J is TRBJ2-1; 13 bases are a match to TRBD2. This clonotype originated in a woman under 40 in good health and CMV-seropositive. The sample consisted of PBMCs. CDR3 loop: CASSELAGGSDEQFF. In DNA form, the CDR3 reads TGCGCCAGCAGTGAACTAGCGGGAGGGTCCGATGAGCAGTTCTTC.